The next 3 T cell receptor beta chains were all read from a single sample in a study of T cell responses to AZD1222 COVID-19 vaccine. Clones were read by immunoSEQ multiplex PCR, and TCRdb kept only the in-frame ones, dropping some. The profile shows 150,000 to 200,000 clones, 80% to 95% of them singletons. The sample in question was peripheral blood, obtained on day 0 of AZD1222 vaccination. The receptor set was obtained from an adult in good health.

The J gene is TRBJ1-2, the V gene TRBV25-1, with TRBD1 matching 12 bases. CDR3 length: 15 residues. V gave up 3 bases and J gave up 3 bases; unmatched junction bases: 2. CDR1 and CDR2 from the germline V gene are MGHDK and SYGVNS. CDR3 region: CASSEGQGAYYGYTF. In DNA, the CDR3 is TGTGCCAGCAGTGAGGGACAGGGGGCATACTATGGCTACACCTTC.

This chain connects TRBV28 to TRBJ1-5, with D maybe TRBD1 (5 bases). The V gene lost 4 bases and the J gene lost 11 bases, with 12 bases spanning the gap. The CDR3 has 12 residues. Germline CDR1 and CDR2: MDHEN and SYDVKM. The CDR3 sequence: CASSSSQVAQHF. The CDR3 bases are TGTGCCAGCAGTTCGTCACAGGTAGCCCAGCATTTT.

The chain couples TRBV10-2 to TRBJ2-4; 8 bases line up with TRBD2. The germline CDR1 and CDR2 sequences are WSHSY and SAAADI. This CDR3 spans 16 amino acids. Losses at the gene ends were 3 bases for V and 3 bases for J; bases not matched to a gene: 7. CDR3: CASSDAGGTNKNIQYF. The CDR3 DNA is TGCGCCAGCAGTGACGCGGGGGGCACAAACAAAAACATTCAGTACTTC.